This paragraph reports one T cell receptor beta chain. Its target is unknown. The germline V gene has CDR1 ENHRY and CDR2 SYGVKD. This CDR3 region has 15 residues. Trimming pared 3 bases from V and 7 bases from J, leaving 18 bases between. The sample comes from a study of persistence of HIV-infected CD4 T cells. This was the immunoSEQ version 4 assay in survey mode. TCRdb's copy holds only in-frame clones and misses some; the assay was immunoSEQ multiplex PCR. Seen here are roughly 35,000 clones, approximately 78% observed once, and the top ten hold more than 0.9%. The stimulus was an HIV-1 Gag 15-mer peptide pool, around 1.1 ug/peptide/mL. Sorted nonresponding memory CD4+ T cells were CD40L-negative, CD69-negative, CD45RO-high.

The sample consisted of cultured CD4+ T cells from PBMCs, taken from a patient who received antiretroviral therapy. The chain uses TRBV10-3 and TRBJ1-2; D may be TRBD1 (6 bases). This clonotype was obtained from an adult with HIV. The donor label of this sample is uncertain. CDR3 DNA sequence: TGTGCCATCAGTGACTCAGGGGTCCTGGCGGGTGGCTACACCTTC. This encodes CAISDSGVLAGGYTF.